The clone carrying this TCR beta chain has only a few counts. Its specificity is not known. The Oncomine TCR Beta short-read assay sequenced DNA from cultured CD4+ T cells. TCRdb reanalysed the PCR reads using MiXCR and keeps one entry per CDR3 protein. The sample records 20,000 to 30,000 distinct CDR3 sequences, around 40% being singletons. This specimen belongs to a study of vaccination and CD4 T cells after COVID-19. Turning to the study itself: The cells were exposed to overlapping spike peptides originating from SARS-CoV-2, HCoV-NL63, HCoV-OC43 and HCoV-229E for stimulation.

Whole-study results and caveats: Convalescent patients' vaccine-specific clones were spike mono-reactive in 304 of 307 cases.

Treatment specified: approximately nine-day PBMC culture with coronavirus spike peptide pools or control peptides (ViraFEST assay). This CDR3 is built from 14 residues. The V gene's germline CDR1 is MNHEY and CDR2 SMNVEV (reference sequence). The germline V and J ends were trimmed by 0 bases and 5 bases, with 10 bases remaining between them. Input material: CD4+ T cells from blood, cultured in vitro. The TCR originated in a human donor who had recovered from COVID-19. The rearrangement links TRBV27 to TRBJ1-2, with D perhaps matching TRBD1 (6 bases). CDR3: CASSLSTGRYGYTF. The CDR3 nucleotides read TGTGCCAGCAGTTTATCGACAGGTCGATATGGCTACACCTTC.